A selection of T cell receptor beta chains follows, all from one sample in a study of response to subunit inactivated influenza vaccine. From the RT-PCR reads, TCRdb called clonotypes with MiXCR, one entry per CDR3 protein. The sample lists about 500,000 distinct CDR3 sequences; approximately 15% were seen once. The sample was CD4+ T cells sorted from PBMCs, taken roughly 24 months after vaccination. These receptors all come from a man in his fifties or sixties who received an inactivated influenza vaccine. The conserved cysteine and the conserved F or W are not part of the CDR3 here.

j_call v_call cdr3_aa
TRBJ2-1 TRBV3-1 ASSQGMAEQF
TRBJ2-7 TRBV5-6 ASSLRTGWSSEQY
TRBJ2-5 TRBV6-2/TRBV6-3 ASKRTGEETQY
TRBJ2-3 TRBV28 ASSANLPGLAAGRVDTQY
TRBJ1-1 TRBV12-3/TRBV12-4 ATLGPNTEAF
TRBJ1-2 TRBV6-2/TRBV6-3 ASSIGAGVYGYT
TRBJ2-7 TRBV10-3 AISGTGYEQY
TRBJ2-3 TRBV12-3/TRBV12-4 ASSFRGVGQY
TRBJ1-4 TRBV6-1 ASSEVRGSNEKLF
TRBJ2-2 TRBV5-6 ASSRGTRTGELF
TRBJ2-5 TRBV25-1 ASSEGWEETQY
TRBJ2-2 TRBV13 ASSSLAGELF
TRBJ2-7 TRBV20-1 SAGGLANSYEQY
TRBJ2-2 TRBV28 ASSFSQPNTGELF
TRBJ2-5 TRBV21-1 ASSIWHRASSNQETQY
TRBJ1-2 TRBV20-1 SARDSRYLYGYT
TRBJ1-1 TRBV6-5 ASSHRTEAF
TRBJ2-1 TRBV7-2 ASSYRTGWVNEQF
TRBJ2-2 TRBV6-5 ASSWGGTSEVV
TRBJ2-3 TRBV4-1 ASSQSMGKGTDTQY
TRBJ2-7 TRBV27 ASSLLGNRYEQY
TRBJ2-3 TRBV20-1 SARRPGLSTDTQY
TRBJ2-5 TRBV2 ASMRGFQETQY
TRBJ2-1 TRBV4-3 ASSPPRSNEQF
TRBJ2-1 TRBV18 ASSSQGSYNEQF
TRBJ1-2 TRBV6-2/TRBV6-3 ASSTIGFNYGYT
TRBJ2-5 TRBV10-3 AISEPRDSLETQY
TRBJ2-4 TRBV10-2 ASSELESLAKNIQY
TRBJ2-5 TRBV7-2 ASSFDRGSQETQY
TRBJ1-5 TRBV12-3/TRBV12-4 ASSYSLGNQPQH
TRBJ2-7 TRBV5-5 ASSPGQSIYEQY